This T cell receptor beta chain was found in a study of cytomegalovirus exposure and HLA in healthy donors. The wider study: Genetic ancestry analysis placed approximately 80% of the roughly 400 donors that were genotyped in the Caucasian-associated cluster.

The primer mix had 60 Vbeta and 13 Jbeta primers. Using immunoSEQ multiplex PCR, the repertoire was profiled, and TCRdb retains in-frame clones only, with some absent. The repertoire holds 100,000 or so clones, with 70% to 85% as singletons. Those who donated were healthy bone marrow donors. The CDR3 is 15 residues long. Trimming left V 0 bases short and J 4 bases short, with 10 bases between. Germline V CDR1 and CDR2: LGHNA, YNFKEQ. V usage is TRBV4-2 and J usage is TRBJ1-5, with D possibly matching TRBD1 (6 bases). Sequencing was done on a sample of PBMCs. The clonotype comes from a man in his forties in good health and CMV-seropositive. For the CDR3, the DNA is TGTGCCAGCAGCCAAGATCGGCAGGGGAATCAGCCCCAGCATTTT. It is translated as CASSQDRQGNQPQHF.